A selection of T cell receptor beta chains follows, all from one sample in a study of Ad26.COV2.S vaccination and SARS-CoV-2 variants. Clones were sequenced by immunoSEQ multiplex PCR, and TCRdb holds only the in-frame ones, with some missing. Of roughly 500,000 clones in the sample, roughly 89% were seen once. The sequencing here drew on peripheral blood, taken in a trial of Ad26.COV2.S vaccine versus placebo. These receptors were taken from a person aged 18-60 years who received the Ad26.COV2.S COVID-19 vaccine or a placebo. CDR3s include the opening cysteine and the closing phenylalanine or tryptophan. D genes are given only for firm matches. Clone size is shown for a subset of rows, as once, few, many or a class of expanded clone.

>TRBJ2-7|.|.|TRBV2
CASSEADSYEQYF
TGTGCCAGCAGTGAGGCGGACTCCTACGAGCAGTACTTC
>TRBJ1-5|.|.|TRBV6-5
CASLQGKGQPQHF
TGTGCCAGTCTACAGGGTAAAGGACAGCCCCAGCATTTT
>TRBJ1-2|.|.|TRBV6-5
CASSYRPGWGYTF
TGTGCCAGCAGTTACCGGCCTGGATGGGGCTACACCTTC
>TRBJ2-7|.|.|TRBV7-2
CASSLGRGYEQYF
TGTGCCAGCAGCTTAGGCAGGGGTTACGAGCAGTACTTC
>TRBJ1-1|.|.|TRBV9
CASSPGGLLGEEAFF
TGTGCCAGCAGCCCAGGAGGGTTGTTAGGGGAGGAGGCTTTCTTT
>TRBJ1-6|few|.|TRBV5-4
CASSAGTIGNSPLHF
TGTGCCAGCAGCGCCGGGACAATCGGGAATTCACCCCTCCACTTT
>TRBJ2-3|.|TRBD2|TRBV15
CATSRGAGTSGTDTQYF
TGTGCCACCAGCAGAGGAGCCGGGACTAGCGGCACAGATACGCAGTATTTT
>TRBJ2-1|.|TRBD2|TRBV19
CASSTISGGDNEQFF
TGTGCCAGTAGTACCATTAGCGGGGGTGACAATGAGCAGTTCTTC
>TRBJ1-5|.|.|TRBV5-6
CASSFNQGYQPQHF
TGTGCCAGCAGCTTCAATCAGGGTTATCAGCCCCAGCATTTT
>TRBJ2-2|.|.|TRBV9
CASSVGGGYTGELFF
TGTGCCAGCAGCGTAGGTGGAGGCTACACCGGGGAGCTGTTTTTT
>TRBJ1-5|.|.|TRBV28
CASSPGGPGNQPQHF
TGTGCCAGCAGTCCCGGGGGGCCGGGGAATCAGCCCCAGCATTTT
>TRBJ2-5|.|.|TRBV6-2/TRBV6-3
CASSYPDHQETQYF
TGTGCCAGCAGTTACCCAGACCACCAAGAGACCCAGTACTTC
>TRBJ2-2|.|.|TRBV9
CASSHRTMNTGELFF
TGTGCCAGCAGCCATCGGACTATGAACACCGGGGAGCTGTTTTTT
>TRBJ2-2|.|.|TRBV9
CAARTVGNTGELFF
TGTGCCGCTCGGACAGTTGGGAACACCGGGGAGCTGTTTTTT
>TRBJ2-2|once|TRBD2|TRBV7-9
CASSSLGTSGTGELFF
TGTGCCAGCAGCTCCCTTGGGACTAGCGGTACCGGGGAGCTGTTTTTT
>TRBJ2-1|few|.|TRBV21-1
CASSKGRETGGFNEQFF
TGTGCCAGCAGCAAGGGGAGGGAGACAGGGGGCTTCAATGAGCAGTTCTTC
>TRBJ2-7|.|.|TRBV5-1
CASSLEGLLSEQYF
TGCGCCAGCAGCTTGGAGGGCCTCCTTAGCGAGCAGTACTTC
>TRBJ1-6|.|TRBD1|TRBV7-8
CASSSPGQASPLHF
TGTGCCAGCAGCTCTCCGGGACAGGCATCACCCCTCCACTTT
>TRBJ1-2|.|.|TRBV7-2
CASSLVLYTGYGYTF
TGTGCCAGCAGCTTAGTGCTATACACAGGGTATGGCTACACCTTC
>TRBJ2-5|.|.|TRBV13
CASSLRSSEETQYF
TGTGCCAGCAGCTTACGTTCTAGCGAAGAGACCCAGTACTTC
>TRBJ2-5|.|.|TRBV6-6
CASRRVQVRETQYF
TGTGCCAGCAGACGGGTCCAGGTCAGAGAGACCCAGTACTTC
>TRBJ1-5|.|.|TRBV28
CASSLFLTRDGGGQPQHF
TGTGCCAGCAGTTTATTTCTTACCCGGGATGGAGGTGGTCAGCCCCAGCATTTT
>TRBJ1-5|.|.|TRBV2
CASSEGWADQPQHF
TGTGCCAGCAGTGAAGGGTGGGCGGATCAGCCCCAGCATTTT
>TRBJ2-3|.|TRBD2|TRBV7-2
CASSLPAGAERSTDTQYF
TGTGCCAGCAGCCTCCCAGCGGGGGCAGAACGTAGCACAGATACGCAGTATTTT
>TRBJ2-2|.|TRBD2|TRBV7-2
CASSRISGGVNTGELFF
TGTGCCAGCAGCAGAATTAGCGGGGGGGTAAACACCGGGGAGCTGTTTTTT
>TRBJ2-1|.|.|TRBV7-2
CASSRDSTPYNEQFF
TGTGCCAGCAGCCGGGACTCGACGCCATACAATGAGCAGTTCTTC
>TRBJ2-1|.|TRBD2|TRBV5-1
CASSFGLAGSYNEQFF
TGCGCCAGCAGCTTCGGACTAGCGGGCTCCTACAATGAGCAGTTCTTC
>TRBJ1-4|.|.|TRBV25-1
CASSYRTNEKLFF
TGTGCCAGCAGTTACCGGACAAATGAAAAACTGTTTTTT
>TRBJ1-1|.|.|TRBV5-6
CASSLVGTFNTEAFF
TGTGCCAGCAGCTTGGTAGGGACCTTCAACACTGAAGCTTTCTTT
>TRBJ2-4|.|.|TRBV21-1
CASSKLRGPSKNIQYF
TGTGCCAGCAGCAAATTGAGGGGGCCGTCCAAAAACATTCAGTACTTC
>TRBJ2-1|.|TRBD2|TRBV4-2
CASSQVKTGGVGSEQFF
TGTGCCAGCAGCCAAGTTAAGACCGGGGGGGTAGGTAGTGAGCAGTTCTTC
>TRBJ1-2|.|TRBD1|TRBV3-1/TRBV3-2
CASSQDLGQGARYGYTF
TGTGCCAGCAGCCAAGATCTAGGACAGGGGGCGCGTTATGGCTACACCTTC
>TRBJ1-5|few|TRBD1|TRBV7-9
CASSADRGIEPQHF
TGTGCCAGCAGCGCAGACAGGGGAATTGAGCCCCAGCATTTT
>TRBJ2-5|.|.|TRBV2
CASSSSTIQETQYF
TGTGCCAGCAGCTCAAGTACCATTCAAGAGACCCAGTACTTC
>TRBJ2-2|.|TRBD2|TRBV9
CASRAGSGSTGELFF
TGTGCCAGCAGAGCGGGTAGCGGGAGCACCGGGGAGCTGTTTTTT
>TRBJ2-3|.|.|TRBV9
CASSTSSGGTQYF
TGTGCCAGCAGCACCTCCTCCGGGGGAACGCAGTATTTT
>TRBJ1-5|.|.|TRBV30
CAWSVGRSRAQPQHF
TGTGCCTGGAGTGTAGGCCGTTCTAGGGCGCAGCCCCAGCATTTT